A selection of T cell receptor beta chains follows, all from one sample in a study of T cell repertoires in aging, cancer and after chemotherapy. From the multiplex PCR reads, TCRdb called clonotypes with MiXCR, one entry per CDR3 protein. The repertoire holds about 1,400 distinct CDR3 sequences, over 30% seen once, with under 14% in the top ten. Source material: blood. Every receptor here comes from a human donor with a solid tumor. The CDR3 runs from the conserved cysteine through the conserved F or W. D genes are given only for firm matches. Clone size is stated in some rows and not others, as once, few, many or a class when expanded.

j_gene,abundance,len,d_gene,v_gene,CDR3aa,CDR3nt
TRBJ1-5,NA,13,TRBD1,TRBV7-6,CASSLTGDQPQHF,TGTGCCAGCAGCTTAACAGGGGATCAGCCCCAGCATTTT
TRBJ1-1,NA,16,NA,TRBV4-3,CASSLTPGDASTEAFF,TGCGCCAGCAGCCTGACTCCGGGGGATGCGTCCACTGAAGCTTTCTTT
TRBJ2-7,NA,15,TRBD2,TRBV20-1,CSARITGLADYEQYF,TGCAGTGCTAGGATAACGGGACTAGCAGACTACGAGCAGTACTTC
TRBJ1-1,large,12,NA,TRBV29-1,CSVKTANTEAFF,TGCAGCGTCAAGACAGCGAACACTGAAGCTTTCTTT
TRBJ2-7,few,14,TRBD1,TRBV6-5,CASNRQGGSYEQYF,TGTGCCAGCAATAGACAGGGGGGTTCCTACGAGCAGTACTTC
TRBJ1-5,NA,14,TRBD1,TRBV5-6,CASSRQGFYQPQHF,TGTGCCAGCAGTCGACAGGGATTTTATCAGCCCCAGCATTTT
TRBJ2-1,NA,14,NA,TRBV6-5,CASRREFRNNEQFF,TGTGCCAGCAGGCGAGAGTTCCGGAACAATGAGCAGTTCTTC
TRBJ1-6,few,14,TRBD1,TRBV12-3/TRBV12-4,CASTRGLVGSPLHF,TGTGCCAGCACCAGGGGGCTCGTAGGTTCACCCCTCCACTTT
TRBJ2-2,NA,15,NA,TRBV6-5,CASSSLLAAIGVLFF,TGTGCCAGCAGCTCCCTCCTGGCGGCCATAGGTGTGCTGTTTTTT
TRBJ2-1,few,12,NA,TRBV11-3,CASSLVGDEQFF,TGTGCCAGCAGCTTAGTAGGGGATGAGCAGTTCTTC
TRBJ2-6,NA,18,TRBD1,TRBV28,CASRYGQGALSGANVLTF,TGTGCCAGCAGATACGGACAGGGGGCCCTCTCTGGGGCCAACGTCCTGACTTTC
TRBJ2-1,NA,16,NA,TRBV4-1,CASRRQGNTGANEQFF,TGCGCCAGCAGACGACAGGGAAACACGGGGGCCAATGAGCAGTTCTTC
TRBJ2-4,NA,14,NA,TRBV5-6,CASSLGGAGNIQYF,TGTGCCAGCAGCTTGGGAGGGGCCGGGAACATTCAGTACTTC
TRBJ2-3,NA,19,TRBD2,TRBV6-2/TRBV6-3,CASLSALVAGGARTDTQYF,TGTGCCAGCTTATCAGCCCTGGTAGCGGGGGGGGCTAGAACAGATACGCAGTATTTT
TRBJ1-2,large,13,TRBD1,TRBV29-1,CSVRTGISGADTF,TGCAGCGTCCGGACAGGGATCAGCGGGGCGGACACCTTC
TRBJ2-7,NA,14,NA,TRBV27,CASSLSTNTYEQYF,TGTGCCAGCAGTTTGTCGACAAATACCTACGAGCAGTACTTC
TRBJ1-1,NA,13,TRBD1,TRBV30,CAWSVRGLTEAFF,TGTGCCTGGAGTGTAAGGGGGCTCACTGAAGCTTTCTTT
TRBJ2-1,few,14,NA,TRBV29-1,CSVVAGESYNEQFF,TGCAGCGTTGTGGCCGGGGAGAGCTACAATGAGCAGTTCTTC
TRBJ2-1,NA,12,NA,TRBV6-5,CASSYVGNEQFF,TGTGCCAGCAGTTACGTTGGGAATGAGCAGTTCTTC
TRBJ2-5,few,13,NA,TRBV7-2,CASSWSFGETQYF,TGTGCCAGCAGCTGGAGCTTCGGAGAGACCCAGTACTTC
TRBJ2-6,few,15,NA,TRBV4-1,CASSQSLVGANVLTF,TGCGCCAGCAGCCAATCCCTCGTGGGGGCCAACGTCCTGACTTTC
TRBJ1-4,few,13,NA,TRBV19,CASTGRSNEKLFF,TGTGCCAGTACGGGGCGGAGTAATGAAAAACTGTTTTTT
TRBJ2-1,once,14,NA,TRBV10-3,CANRQYSSYNEQFF,TGTGCCAACCGACAGTACAGCTCCTACAATGAGCAGTTCTTC
TRBJ2-7,NA,16,TRBD2,TRBV13,CDSSFNSGGISYEQYF,TGTGACAGCAGCTTCAATAGCGGGGGAATATCCTACGAGCAGTACTTC
TRBJ2-7,NA,19,TRBD2,TRBV5-6,CASSWGLAGGPDPSDEQYF,TGTGCCAGCAGCTGGGGACTAGCGGGAGGGCCGGATCCTTCTGACGAGCAGTACTTC
TRBJ1-1,NA,18,TRBD1,TRBV6-2/TRBV6-3,CASSYYLPLTGGRTEAFF,TGTGCCAGCAGTTACTACCTCCCCCTGACAGGGGGAAGAACTGAAGCTTTCTTT
TRBJ2-3,few,15,NA,TRBV6-1,CASSASSGGPDTQYF,TGTGCCAGCAGTGCCTCTTCGGGGGGCCCAGATACGCAGTATTTT
TRBJ2-7,NA,14,NA,TRBV19,CASSPRWGRGSQYF,TGTGCCAGTAGTCCTCGCTGGGGCAGGGGCTCGCAGTACTTC
TRBJ1-6,few,18,NA,TRBV6-5,CASSFEDPRLPYNSPLHF,TGTGCCAGCAGTTTTGAGGACCCCCGGCTCCCCTATAATTCACCCCTCCACTTT
TRBJ1-1,NA,14,NA,TRBV5-6,CASRKQGGNTEAFF,TGTGCCAGCAGAAAACAGGGAGGGAACACTGAAGCTTTCTTT
TRBJ1-4,NA,18,TRBD1,TRBV6-1,CASSERTGGAATNEKLFF,TGTGCCAGCAGTGAACGCACAGGGGGCGCAGCAACTAATGAAAAACTGTTTTTT
TRBJ2-7,few,15,NA,TRBV4-3,CASSQGSVRSYEQYF,TGCGCCAGCAGCCAAGGGTCCGTCCGCTCCTACGAGCAGTACTTC
TRBJ2-3,NA,15,NA,TRBV9,CASSPRGLGTDTQYF,TGTGCCAGCAGCCCGAGAGGGTTGGGCACAGATACGCAGTATTTT
TRBJ1-4,NA,15,TRBD1,TRBV6-1,CASSESAQGGVFLFF,TGTGCCAGCAGTGAAAGCGCTCAGGGGGGGGTGTTCCTGTTTTTT
TRBJ1-6,NA,16,TRBD1,TRBV5-5,CASSLGQGAGGSPLHF,TGTGCCAGCAGCTTGGGGCAGGGGGCAGGGGGTTCACCCCTCCACTTT
TRBJ2-3,NA,13,TRBD1,TRBV10-2,CATQAGGADTQYF,TGCGCCACCCAGGCAGGGGGCGCGGATACGCAGTATTTT
TRBJ2-3,NA,16,TRBD2,TRBV7-2,CASSSGSLAGGDTQYF,TGTGCCAGCAGTTCCGGGTCTCTAGCGGGGGGAGATACGCAGTATTTT
TRBJ1-2,NA,16,TRBD1,TRBV18,CASSPSGQGGNYGYTF,TGTGCCAGCTCACCTTCGGGACAGGGGGGGAACTATGGCTACACCTTC
TRBJ2-3,NA,22,TRBD1,TRBV6-2/TRBV6-3,CASSYPGTGGPANLYSTDAQYF,TGTGCCAGCAGTTATCCCGGGACAGGGGGCCCCGCTAACCTTTACAGCACAGATGCGCAGTATTTT
TRBJ2-3,few,16,TRBD2,TRBV10-3,CAIKPGTSEGTDTQYF,TGTGCCATCAAACCCGGGACTAGCGAAGGCACAGATACGCAGTATTTT
TRBJ1-2,NA,15,TRBD1,TRBV6-2/TRBV6-3,CASSPGTGGHFGYTF,TGTGCCAGCAGCCCCGGGACAGGGGGTCACTTTGGCTACACCTTC
TRBJ2-7,once,15,NA,TRBV7-2,CASSSPTTSSYEQYF,TGTGCCAGCAGCTCTCCGACGACTAGCTCCTACGAGCAGTACTTC
TRBJ2-1,large,15,NA,TRBV7-2,CASSAVKSSYNEQFF,TGTGCCAGCAGCGCCGTAAAGAGCTCCTACAATGAGCAGTTCTTC
TRBJ1-1,NA,15,TRBD1,TRBV11-2,CASSTWTGPNTEAFF,TGTGCCAGCAGCACTTGGACAGGGCCAAACACTGAAGCTTTCTTT
TRBJ1-5,NA,14,NA,TRBV7-2,CASSLDGSNQPQHF,TGTGCCAGCAGCTTGGACGGGAGCAATCAGCCCCAGCATTTT
TRBJ2-7,few,14,NA,TRBV6-1,CASRAGTGAYEQYF,TGTGCCAGCAGGGCCGGGACGGGTGCCTACGAGCAGTACTTC
TRBJ2-3,few,14,NA,TRBV7-9,CASSSYRGTDTQYF,TGTGCCAGCAGCTCATACAGGGGCACAGATACGCAGTATTTT
TRBJ1-2,large,15,NA,TRBV7-2,CASSLETITQYGYTF,TGTGCCAGCAGCTTGGAAACGATAACCCAGTATGGCTACACCTTC
TRBJ2-7,few,15,TRBD2,TRBV11-2,CASSPTSGSDYEQYF,TGTGCCAGCAGCCCCACTAGCGGGAGCGACTACGAGCAGTACTTC
TRBJ2-3,few,15,TRBD1,TRBV7-3,CARSRTGLSTDTQYF,TGTGCCAGAAGCCGGACAGGCTTGAGCACAGATACGCAGTATTTT
TRBJ2-1,large,13,TRBD1,TRBV7-2,CASSAEGQGARFF,TGTGCCAGCAGCGCGGAGGGACAGGGGGCGAGGTTCTTC
TRBJ2-3,few,15,NA,TRBV6-1,CASSSGSPGADTQYF,TGTGCCAGCAGTTCCGGGTCGCCTGGGGCAGATACGCAGTATTTT
TRBJ2-5,few,15,NA,TRBV10-3,CAISESPTYQETQYF,TGTGCCATCAGTGAGTCCCCGACGTACCAAGAGACCCAGTACTTC
TRBJ2-5,NA,13,NA,TRBV20-1,CSAPAYGQKTQYF,TGCAGTGCTCCCGCTTATGGACAGAAGACCCAGTACTTC
TRBJ2-7,NA,17,TRBD2,TRBV19,CASSIEGTSGVSYEQYF,TGTGCCAGTAGTATAGAAGGAACTAGCGGGGTCTCCTACGAGCAGTACTTC
TRBJ1-1,NA,17,NA,TRBV19,CASSTNPGWLMDTEAFF,TGTGCCAGTAGTACCAATCCAGGGTGGTTGATGGACACTGAAGCTTTCTTT
TRBJ2-3,NA,15,TRBD2,TRBV19,CASSIGRGITDTQFF,TGTGCCAGTAGTATTGGGCGGGGGATCACAGATACGCAGTTTTTT
TRBJ1-5,few,15,NA,TRBV12-3/TRBV12-4,CASSLKGYSNQPQHF,TGTGCCAGCAGTTTGAAGGGGTATAGCAATCAGCCCCAGCATTTT
TRBJ2-1,NA,15,NA,TRBV19,CASSTLTVPYNEQFF,TGTGCCAGTAGTACCCTGACAGTTCCGTACAATGAGCAGTTCTTC
TRBJ2-7,NA,14,NA,TRBV19,CASSMARSSYEQYF,TGTGCCAGTAGTATGGCTAGGAGCTCCTACGAGCAGTACTTC